The 7 T cell receptor beta chains listed next were all sequenced from one sample in a study of shared clonotypes between healthy human individuals. The protocol was immunoSEQ multiplex PCR, while the TCRdb copy is restricted to in-frame clones and leaves out a portion. In the table there are roughly 2.1 million clones, about 93% of which are singletons. Naive CD8 cells were CD45RO-negative, positively selected for CCR7, excluding terminally differentiated effector memory CD45RA+ cells. Material: naive CD8+ T cells from PBMCs. All receptors come from a young man in good health. Some clones in this sample may be carry-over from other donors' samples.

The chain has TRBV6-1 and TRBJ2-1, with D maybe TRBD2 (6 bases). V was trimmed by 1 base and J by 9 bases, leaving 16 bases between them. Germline V lookup: CDR1 MNHNS, CDR2 SASEGT. This CDR3 is built from 15 residues. This chain's CDR3 is CASSEGYGGMGEQFF. CDR3 coding DNA: TGTGCCAGCAGTGAAGGATATGGCGGGATGGGTGAGCAGTTCTTC.

This clone was counted a few times. The chain couples TRBV7-9 to TRBJ2-2, with TRBD1 as a possible D gene (5 bases). Germline V gives CDR1 SEHNR, CDR2 FQNEAQ (reference sequence). This CDR3 is built from 15 residues. Trimming removed 5 bases at V and 0 bases at J, with 10 bases between. CDR3 bases: TGTGCCAGCAGCACCCGGACATCGAACACCGGGGAGCTGTTTTTT. This translates into CASSTRTSNTGELFF.

For the CDR3, the DNA is TGTGCCAGCAGCGACCGGCCTCGAGGAAACTCTGGGGCCAACGTCCTGACTTTC. Translated: CASSDRPRGNSGANVLTF. V and J are TRBV9 and TRBJ2-6; D gene uncertain. Trimming removed 3 bases at V and 0 bases at J, with 16 bases between. CDR3 length: 18 amino acids. Germline V gives CDR1 SGDLS, CDR2 YYNGEE.

The V and J genes are TRBV29-1 and TRBJ1-3, with D perhaps TRBD1 (5 bases). CDR3 size: 16 residues. Trimming took off 3 bases at V and 0 bases at J, with 15 bases between the two ends. Germline CDR1 is SQVTM and CDR2 is ANQGSEA. The CDR3 is CSVDSSGTSSGNTIYF. CDR3 DNA: TGCAGCGTTGACTCATCCGGGACGAGCTCTGGAAACACCATATATTTT.

The chain employs TRBV28 and TRBJ1-4, with D tentatively TRBD1 (5 bases). Germline V lookup: CDR1 MDHEN, CDR2 SYDVKM. The CDR3 spans 19 residues. V was shortened by 4 bases and J by 6 bases, with 27 bases between the two germline ends. As DNA, the CDR3 is TGTGCCAGCAGTTCTTATCGCATTGGGACCCCCCTTGGACATGAAAAACTGTTTTTT. Residues: CASSSYRIGTPLGHEKLFF.

The rearrangement links TRBV7-6 to TRBJ2-1; 8 bases are shared with TRBD1. V lost 5 bases, J lost 9 bases, and 15 bases stayed unmatched. In germline, CDR1 is SGHVS, CDR2 FNYEAQ. The CDR3 spans 16 residues. The CDR3 spells CASSPSLDRAVGEQFF. DNA of the CDR3: TGTGCCAGCAGCCCCTCCCTGGACAGGGCAGTTGGTGAGCAGTTCTTC.

The chain links TRBV10-1 to TRBJ2-7, with D possibly being TRBD2 (5 bases). Trimming took off 5 bases at V and 5 bases at J, with 16 bases between the two ends. Per germline, CDR1 WNHNN and CDR2 SYGVQD (reference sequence). The CDR3 loop spans 14 amino acids. The CDR3 coding sequence is TGCGCCAGCAGTTTTGGTGGGAGAAACCACGAGCAGTACTTC. Residues: CASSFGGRNHEQYF.